The 22 T cell receptor beta chains in this list originate from one sample, sequenced in a study of vaccination and CD4 T cells after COVID-19 (dated by TCRdb to between 2021 and 2022). For these receptors, no antigen is known. In the paper's terms, the treatment or condition label means: approximately 9-day PBMC culture with coronavirus spike peptide pools or control peptides (ViraFEST assay). The method was PCR. Sequenced on an Illumina iSeq 100. DNA from cultured CD4+ T cells was subjected to TCR sequencing with the Oncomine TCR Beta short-read assay at the Johns Hopkins FTIC core. The public reads were quality trimmed at Q25 with fastp and then assembled into clones with MiXCR by TCRdb, keeping productive beta chains. Identical CDR3 proteins give one entry, which carries the most common genes and DNA. Across this sample there are some 12,000 distinct CDR3 sequences, with approximately 50% seen only once. The ten largest clones take up nearly 20% of the sample.

The sequencing input was CD4+ T cells from blood, cultured in vitro. These receptors were obtained from a human donor who had recovered from COVID-19.

V gene TRBV7-3 combines with J gene TRBJ2-3, with 9 bases that match TRBD2. This CDR3 is built from 15 residues. V lost 1 base, J lost 4 bases, and 3 bases stayed unmatched. Per the germline V gene, CDR1 is SGHTA and CDR2 is FQGTGA. The CDR3 bases are TGTGCCAGCAGCTTAATGGCGGGAGGGGCAGATACGCAGTATTTT. Translation gives CASSLMAGGADTQYF.

This clonotype was observed a handful of times. V gene TRBV7-9 combines with J gene TRBJ2-3; D call uncertain. This CDR3 contains 15 residues. Germline CDR1 and CDR2: SEHNR and FQNEAQ (reference sequence). Trimming removed 1 base at V and 0 bases at J, with 8 bases between. The CDR3 bases are TGTGCCAGCAGCTTAGTCGTGACTAGCACAGATACGCAGTATTTT. It translates to CASSLVVTSTDTQYF.

The CDR3 loop reads CASSLYRIVSNQPQHF. The CDR3 DNA follows: TGTGCCAGCAGTTTATACAGGATCGTCAGCAATCAGCCCCAGCATTTT. This chain joins TRBV28 and TRBJ1-5; possible D gene TRBD1, 5 bases. From germline, CDR1 is MDHEN and CDR2 SYDVKM. The CDR3 covers 16 residues. Trimming shortened V by 1 base and J by 1 base, and 11 bases separated the two germline ends.

Worth noting for this clonotype: Germline and junction disagree at one end, which may indicate a read error. The chain carries TRBV24-1 and TRBJ2-1, with 8 bases lining up with TRBD2. Germline-derived CDR1 and CDR2 are KGHDR and SFDVKD. The CDR3 covers 16 residues. The CDR3 DNA sequence: TGTGCCACCAGTGTTTTGGGGGCCATCGGGGGGGGTGAGCAGTTCTTC. Its protein product is CATSVLGAIGGGEQFF.

V and J are TRBV6-5 and TRBJ1-2; D not certain. Trimming shortened V by 2 bases and J by 4 bases, and 14 bases separated the two germline ends. The length of the CDR3 is 15 residues. Germline CDR1 is MNHEY and CDR2 is SVGAGI. CDR3 amino acids: CASSYPQDLTYGYTF. DNA of the CDR3: TGTGCCAGCAGTTACCCCCAAGACTTAACCTATGGCTACACCTTC.

The chain uses TRBV19 and TRBJ2-3, with TRBD2 identical over 10 bases. Per the germline V gene, CDR1 is LNHDA and CDR2 is SQIVND (reference sequence). With V trimmed by 10 bases and J by 4 bases, 11 bases remained unmatched. There are 15 residues in the CDR3. The CDR3 DNA follows: TGTGCCACCCGGCCTTCTAGCGGGAGACCAGATACGCAGTATTTT. Residues: CATRPSSGRPDTQYF.

This clonotype was observed a few times. The rearrangement links TRBV7-3 to TRBJ2-1; D may be TRBD1 or TRBD2 (5 bases each). The CDR3 has 16 amino acids. V lost 2 bases and J 4 bases, leaving 15 bases between the germline ends. Germline-derived CDR1 and CDR2 are SGHTA and FQGTGA. The CDR3 loop reads CASSLEGTYGYNEQFF. CDR3 nucleotides: TGTGCCAGCAGCTTAGAGGGGACCTACGGGTACAATGAGCAGTTCTTC.

This clonotype was seen more than once but under ten times. The CDR3 bases are TGTGCCAGTAGTACTGACACAGATTCACCCCTCCACTTT. It codes for CASSTDTDSPLHF. The rearrangement links TRBV19 to TRBJ1-6; unclear D gene. Looked up from germline, CDR1 is LNHDA and CDR2 is SQIVND (reference sequence). Trimming pared 4 bases from V and 8 bases from J, leaving 9 bases between. The CDR3 is made up of 13 amino acids.

This clonotype was seen a few times. The chain combines TRBV14 with TRBJ2-7; 9 positions agree with TRBD1. The CDR3 length is 15 residues. V lost 0 bases and J lost 4; bases outside the gene matches: 4. Germline CDR1 reads SGHDN; CDR2 reads FVKESK. CDR3 sequence reads: CASSQEGQGVYEQYF. In DNA, the CDR3 is TGTGCCAGCAGCCAAGAGGGACAGGGAGTTTACGAGCAGTACTTC.

By frequency in the sample, this clonotype is large. The rearrangement uses TRBV20-1 and TRBJ2-7; the D gene is possibly TRBD1 (6 bases). Germline CDR1 DFQATT, CDR2 SNEGSKA (reference sequence). CDR3 length equals 15 residues. V lost 0 bases and J lost 3, with 15 bases in between. This CDR3 is CSARDPAGVIYEQYF. CDR3 sequence (DNA): TGCAGTGCTAGAGATCCAGCAGGGGTTATCTACGAGCAGTACTTC.

By its share, this clonotype is large. The chain uses TRBV12-3 or TRBV12-4 and TRBJ1-1; D ambiguous. V lost 6 bases, J lost 11 bases, and 19 bases lay in between. This CDR3 has 13 amino acids. CDR3 sequence reads: CASSFLQGGRAFF. DNA of the CDR3: TGTGCCAGCAGCTTCCTACAAGGAGGGAGGGCTTTCTTT.

The rearrangement joins TRBV7-9 to TRBJ1-2; D unresolved. Deletions cut 0 bases from V and 4 bases from J, with 12 bases between. The CDR3 runs to 15 residues. Looked up from germline, CDR1 is SEHNR and CDR2 is FQNEAQ (reference sequence). For the CDR3, the DNA is TGTGCCAGCAGCTTAGCAGTCCCGGGATCCTATGGCTACACCTTC. Its translation: CASSLAVPGSYGYTF.

This chain connects TRBV12-3 or TRBV12-4 to TRBJ1-2; 7 bases are a match to TRBD1. CDR3 length: 14 amino acids. The J segment lost 2 bases and the V segment lost 6 bases, leaving 6 bases of the junction unmatched. This CDR3 is CASRPRGQNYGYTF. DNA of the CDR3: TGTGCCAGCAGGCCAAGGGGACAGAACTATGGCTACACCTTC.

This clonotype appeared a single time. This CDR3 is CASSERRNSPLHF. The CDR3 DNA reads as TGTGCCAGCAGCGAGCGACGAAATTCACCCCTCCACTTT. The chain recombines TRBV9 with TRBJ1-6; D unclear. V was pared by 3 bases and J by 7 bases, with 8 bases between. CDR3 length: 13 residues. Germline V gene sequence: CDR1 SGDLS, CDR2 YYNGEE.

The rearrangement joins TRBV7-2 to TRBJ1-5; no clear D. The V end lost 6 bases, the J end lost 7 bases, and 13 bases lay between the germline ends. Germline V gene sequence: CDR1 SGHTA, CDR2 FQGNSA. This CDR3 has 13 amino acids. CDR3 sequence reads: CASRAVGNQPQHF. The CDR3 nucleotides read TGTGCCAGCAGAGCAGTAGGTAACCAGCCCCAGCATTTT.

This clonotype was counted a few times. V usage is TRBV15 and J usage is TRBJ2-7; perhaps TRBD2 as D (7 bases). Between the trimmed V and J ends, which lost 1 base and 9 bases, there was a span of 22 bases. CDR1 and CDR2 (germline): LNHNV, YYDKDF (reference sequence). The length of the CDR3 is 16 residues. CDR3 sequence: CATSRGPWGGGDRQYF. The DNA of the CDR3 is TGTGCCACCAGCAGAGGACCATGGGGAGGGGGAGACAGGCAGTACTTC.

The chain links TRBV27 to TRBJ1-3, with D unclear. Germline CDR1 is MNHEY and CDR2 is SMNVEV (reference sequence). CDR3 length: 10 amino acids. Trimming stripped 8 bases from V and 5 bases from J, with 4 bases between. The CDR3 bases are TGTGCCAGCGGGAGAAACACCATATATTTT. Translated, it gives CASGRNTIYF.

V usage is TRBV20-1 and J usage is TRBJ2-7; 9 nucleotides align to TRBD1. This CDR3 comprises 13 residues. The junction had 6 bases not matched to a gene; V was cut back by 6 bases and J by 3 bases. Germline V gene sequence: CDR1 DFQATT, CDR2 SNEGSKA (reference sequence). The DNA for the CDR3 is TGCAGTGCGGCCGGGACAGGGATCTACGAGCAGTACTTC. It yields the protein CSAAGTGIYEQYF.

V and J are TRBV6-1 and TRBJ1-1, with a weak D call TRBD1 (6 bases). V was shortened by 5 bases and J by 0 bases, with 10 bases between the two germline ends. This CDR3 has 14 amino acids. Germline V gene sequence: CDR1 MNHNS, CDR2 SASEGT. The CDR3 bases are TGTGCCAGCAGTCAACAGGGAGTGAACACTGAAGCTTTCTTT. Protein: CASSQQGVNTEAFF.

The chain links TRBV20-1 to TRBJ2-5; 11 positions agree with TRBD2. The CDR3 length is 14 residues. V lost 5 bases to trimming and J lost 8 bases; unmatched junction nucleotides: 10. Germline V lookup: CDR1 DFQATT, CDR2 SNEGSKA (reference sequence). The CDR3 region has the DNA TGCAGTGCTCTCCTGACTAGCGGGATAATAACCCAGTACTTC. This codes for CSALLTSGIITQYF.

The chain has TRBV20-1 and TRBJ2-7; tentative D call: TRBD2 (5 bases). V was pared by 6 bases and J by 6 bases, with 12 bases between. The CDR3 is 11 residues long. CDR1 is DFQATT, CDR2 SNEGSKA, per germline (reference sequence). The CDR3 loop reads CSAGRRSEQYF. Written as DNA, the CDR3 is TGCAGTGCCGGCCGGAGGAGCGAGCAGTACTTC.

The J gene is TRBJ1-4, the V gene TRBV4-3, with TRBD1 as a possible D gene (6 bases). This CDR3 comprises 14 residues. V lost 2 bases and J 8 bases, leaving 12 bases between the germline ends. Germline V gene data show CDR1 as LGHNA and CDR2 as YSLEER. CDR3: CASSQRGVGEKLFF. The CDR3 bases are TGCGCCAGCAGCCAAAGGGGGGTAGGAGAAAAACTGTTTTTT.